Below are 9 T cell receptor beta chains sequenced from a single sample in a study of long-term antiretroviral therapy in people with HIV. They ran version v3.0 of the immunoSEQ assay at survey level. Repertoires were generated with immunoSEQ multiplex PCR, while TCRdb's copy carries only in-frame clones and drops some. The table lists tens of thousands of clones, approximately 80% of them singletons. The sample here was unsorted PBMCs, taken 0.1 years before starting antiretroviral therapy. The origin of the receptors is a man aged 40-49 years with HIV.

V is TRBV5-1 and J is TRBJ2-6; 9 bases fit TRBD1. Germline CDR1 and CDR2: SGHRS and YFSETQ. Trimming removed 1 base from V and 1 base from J; junction bases left unmatched: 6. The CDR3 is made up of 18 amino acids. This CDR3 reads CASSLTGTGTSGANVLTF. Here the CDR3 DNA reads TGCGCCAGCAGCTTGACCGGGACAGGGACGTCTGGGGCCAACGTCCTGACTTTC.

The gene calls are TRBV29-1 and TRBJ1-1, with TRBD1 identical over 11 bases. V dropped 5 bases and J dropped 0; count of bases not matched to a gene: 5. The length of the CDR3 is 15 residues. Germline V gene lookup returns CDR1 SQVTM and CDR2 ANQGSEA. This CDR3 is CSVRTGGSVNTEAFF. The DNA of the CDR3 is TGCAGCGTTCGGACAGGGGGCTCCGTGAACACTGAAGCTTTCTTT.

The chain carries TRBV19 and TRBJ1-2; 7 positions match TRBD1. Germline CDR1 is LNHDA and CDR2 is SQIVND (reference sequence). The trim removed 4 bases at V and 3 bases at J, leaving 2 bases unmatched. The CDR3 contains 13 residues. CDR3 residues: CASSRTGDYGYTF. The CDR3 nucleotides are TGTGCCAGTAGTAGAACAGGGGACTATGGCTACACCTTC.

The rearrangement joins TRBV7-9 to TRBJ2-5; D remains ambiguous. Trimming left V 4 bases short and J 4 bases short, with 7 bases between. Per germline, CDR1 SEHNR and CDR2 FQNEAQ (reference sequence). CDR3 length: 12 residues. CDR3 nucleotide sequence: TGTGCCAGCAGCTGGGCTCTAGAGACCCAGTACTTC. Protein: CASSWALETQYF.

The rearrangement joins TRBV11-2 to TRBJ2-7; TRBD1 aligns across 7 bases. J was trimmed by 0 bases and V by 3 bases; bases with no gene match: 5. The CDR3 loop spans 15 amino acids. Germline assignment: CDR1 SGHAT and CDR2 FQNNGV. The DNA of the CDR3 is TGTGCCAGCAGCTTGGGACAGATGAGCTCCTACGAGCAGTACTTC. Residues: CASSLGQMSSYEQYF.

DNA of the CDR3: TGTGCCAGCAGCTCCAGCGGGAGAGGGAATGAGCAGTTCTTC. As protein: CASSSSGRGNEQFF. The chain has TRBV7-9 and TRBJ2-1; 8 bases are a match to TRBD2. This CDR3 is 14 amino acids long. From germline, CDR1 is SEHNR and CDR2 FQNEAQ (reference sequence). J gave up 7 bases and V 4 bases, and 6 bases lay outside the gene matches.

J is TRBJ2-7 and V is TRBV4-3, with TRBD1 identical over 8 bases. The germline V gene has CDR1 LGHNA and CDR2 YSLEER. The length of the CDR3 is 15 residues. The V and J ends lost 4 bases and 6 bases, in that order; junction bases with no gene match: 11. The chain's CDR3 is CASSPGQGLSGEQYF. The CDR3 nucleotides read TGCGCCAGCAGCCCTGGACAGGGTTTATCCGGCGAGCAGTACTTC.

The rearrangement uses TRBV29-1 and TRBJ2-7; 13 bases are shared with TRBD2. This CDR3 spans 14 amino acids. The germline gives CDR1 SQVTM, CDR2 ANQGSEA. V lost 6 bases and J lost 4; bases outside the gene matches: 6. The CDR3 sequence: CSVRLAGGGYEQYF. The CDR3 bases are TGCAGCGTACGACTAGCGGGGGGAGGGTACGAGCAGTACTTC.

This chain joins TRBV7-2 and TRBJ1-1, with D possibly TRBD1 on 5 matching bases. The germline V gene encodes CDR1 SGHTA and CDR2 FQGNSA. The CDR3 spans 13 residues. Trimming shortened V by 5 bases and J by 1 base, and 8 bases separated the two germline ends. CDR3 protein: CASSPGRNTEAFF. CDR3 DNA sequence: TGTGCCAGCAGCCCGGGACGGAACACTGAAGCTTTCTTT.